This T cell receptor beta chain was identified during a study of cytomegalovirus exposure and HLA in healthy donors. V was pared by 3 bases and J by 2 bases, with 11 bases between. Germline V gene data show CDR1 as KGHSH and CDR2 as LQKENI. The CDR3 is 15 residues long. The PCR employed 60 Vbeta primers together with 13 Jbeta primers. TCRdb's copy holds only in-frame clones and misses some; the assay was immunoSEQ multiplex PCR. Here the sample spans some 120,000 clones, around three quarters being singletons. Sample: PBMCs. This TCR came from a man younger than 45 in good health and CMV-seropositive. This chain uses TRBV18 with TRBJ2-1; tentatively, D is TRBD1 (6 bases). The chain's CDR3 is CASSPTGKTYNEQFF. The CDR3 region has the DNA TGTGCCAGCTCACCTACAGGGAAAACCTACAATGAGCAGTTCTTC.